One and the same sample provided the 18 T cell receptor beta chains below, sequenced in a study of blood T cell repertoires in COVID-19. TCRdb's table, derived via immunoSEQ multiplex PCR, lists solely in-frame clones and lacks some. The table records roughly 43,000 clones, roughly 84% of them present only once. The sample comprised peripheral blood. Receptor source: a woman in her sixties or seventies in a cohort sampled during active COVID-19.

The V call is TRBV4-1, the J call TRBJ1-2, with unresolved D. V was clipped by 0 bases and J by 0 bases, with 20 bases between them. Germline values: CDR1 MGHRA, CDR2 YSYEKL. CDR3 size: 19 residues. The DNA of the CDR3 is TGCGCCAGCAGCCAAGATCGGCTTGGTACAGATGACACTAACTATGGCTACACCTTC. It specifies CASSQDRLGTDDTNYGYTF.

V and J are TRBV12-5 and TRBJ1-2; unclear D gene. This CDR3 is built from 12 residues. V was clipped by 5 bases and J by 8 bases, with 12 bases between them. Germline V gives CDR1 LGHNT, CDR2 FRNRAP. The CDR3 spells CASGLYPGGYTF. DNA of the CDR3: TGTGCTAGTGGTCTCTACCCGGGGGGCTACACCTTC.

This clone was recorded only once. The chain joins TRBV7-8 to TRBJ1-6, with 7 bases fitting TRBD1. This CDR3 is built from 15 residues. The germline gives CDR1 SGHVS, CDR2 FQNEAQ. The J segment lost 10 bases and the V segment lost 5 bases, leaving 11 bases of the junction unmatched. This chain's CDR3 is CASSPLETGNSPLHF. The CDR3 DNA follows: TGTGCCAGCAGCCCGCTGGAGACAGGGAACTCACCCCTCCACTTT. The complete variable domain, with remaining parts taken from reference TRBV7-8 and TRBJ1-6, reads GAGVSQSPRYKVAKRGQDVALRCDPISGHVSLFWYQQALGQGPEFLTYFQNEAQLDKSGLPSDRFFAERPEGSVSTLKIQRTQQEDSAVYLCASSPLETGNSPLHFGNGTRLTVT.

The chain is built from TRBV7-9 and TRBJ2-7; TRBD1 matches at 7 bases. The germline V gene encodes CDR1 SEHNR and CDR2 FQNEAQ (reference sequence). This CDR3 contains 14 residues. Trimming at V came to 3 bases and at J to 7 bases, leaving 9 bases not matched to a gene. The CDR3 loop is CASSLGTARREQYF. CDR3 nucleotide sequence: TGTGCCAGCAGCTTGGGGACAGCTCGACGGGAGCAGTACTTC.

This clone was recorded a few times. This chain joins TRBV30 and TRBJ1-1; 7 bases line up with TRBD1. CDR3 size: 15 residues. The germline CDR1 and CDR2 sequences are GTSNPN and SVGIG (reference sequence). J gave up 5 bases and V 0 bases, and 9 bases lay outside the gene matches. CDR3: CAWSVLGGARTEAFF. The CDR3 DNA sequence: TGTGCCTGGAGTGTACTAGGGGGCGCACGGACTGAAGCTTTCTTT.

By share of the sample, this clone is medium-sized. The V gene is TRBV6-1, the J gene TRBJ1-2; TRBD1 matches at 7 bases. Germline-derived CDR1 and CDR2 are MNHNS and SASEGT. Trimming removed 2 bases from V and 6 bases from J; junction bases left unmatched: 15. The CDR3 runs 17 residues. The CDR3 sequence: CASSEFYSGQLVDGYTF. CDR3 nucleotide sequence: TGTGCCAGCAGTGAATTTTATTCGGGACAGTTGGTGGATGGCTACACCTTC.

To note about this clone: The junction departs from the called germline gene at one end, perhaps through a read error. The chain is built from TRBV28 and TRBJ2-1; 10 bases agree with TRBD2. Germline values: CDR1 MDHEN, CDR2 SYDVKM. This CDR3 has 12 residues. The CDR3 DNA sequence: TGTGCCAGCAGCTCGTCCGGGACTAGCGTAATCTTC. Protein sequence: CASSSSGTSVIF.

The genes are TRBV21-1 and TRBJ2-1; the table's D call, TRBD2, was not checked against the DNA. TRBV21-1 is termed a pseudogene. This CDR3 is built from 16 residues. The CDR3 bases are TGTGCCAGCAGCGAGACTCCGGACTCGAGTTACAATGAGCAGTTCTTC. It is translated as CASSETPDSSYNEQFF.

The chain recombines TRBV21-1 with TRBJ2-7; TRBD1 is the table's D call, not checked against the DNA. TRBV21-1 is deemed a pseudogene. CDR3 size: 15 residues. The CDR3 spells CASSKGDKTSYEQYF. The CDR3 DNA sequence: TGTGCCAGCAGCAAAGGAGACAAGACCTCCTACGAGCAGTACTTC.

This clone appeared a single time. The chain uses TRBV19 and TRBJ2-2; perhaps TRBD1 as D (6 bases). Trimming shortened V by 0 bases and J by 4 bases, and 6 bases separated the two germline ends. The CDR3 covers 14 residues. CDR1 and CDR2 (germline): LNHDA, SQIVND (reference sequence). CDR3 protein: CASSIEQGTGELFF. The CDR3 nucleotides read TGTGCCAGTAGTATAGAACAGGGCACCGGGGAGCTGTTTTTT.

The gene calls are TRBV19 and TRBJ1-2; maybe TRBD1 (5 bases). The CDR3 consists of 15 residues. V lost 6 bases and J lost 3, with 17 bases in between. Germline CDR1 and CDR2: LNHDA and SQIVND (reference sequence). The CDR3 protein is CASSQGPRVDYGYTF. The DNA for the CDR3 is TGTGCCAGTAGCCAAGGGCCCAGGGTGGACTATGGCTACACCTTC.

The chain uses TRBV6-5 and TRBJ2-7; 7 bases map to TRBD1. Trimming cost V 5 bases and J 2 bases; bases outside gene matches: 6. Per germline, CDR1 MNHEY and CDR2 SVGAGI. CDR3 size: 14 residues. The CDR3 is CASSTPGTAYEQYF. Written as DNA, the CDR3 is TGTGCCAGCAGTACACCCGGGACAGCCTACGAGCAGTACTTC.

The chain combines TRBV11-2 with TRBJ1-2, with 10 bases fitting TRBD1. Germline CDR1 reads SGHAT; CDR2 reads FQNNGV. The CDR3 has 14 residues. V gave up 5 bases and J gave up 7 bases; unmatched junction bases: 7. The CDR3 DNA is TGTGCCAGCAGCGCCCGACAGGGGGCGCTTGGCTACACCTTC. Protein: CASSARQGALGYTF. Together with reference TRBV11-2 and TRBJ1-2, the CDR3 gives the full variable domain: EAGVAQSPRYKIIEKRQSVAFWCNPISGHATLYWYQQILGQGPKLLIQFQNNGVVDDSQLPKDRFSAERLKGVDSTLKIQPAKLEDSAVYLCASSARQGALGYTFGSGTRLTVV.

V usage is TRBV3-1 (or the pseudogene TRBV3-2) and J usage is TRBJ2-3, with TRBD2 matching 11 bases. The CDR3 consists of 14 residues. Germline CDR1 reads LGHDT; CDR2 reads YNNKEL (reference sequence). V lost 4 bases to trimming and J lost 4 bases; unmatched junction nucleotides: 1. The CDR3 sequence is CASSLTSGADTQYF. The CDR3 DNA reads TGTGCCAGCAGCCTGACTAGCGGGGCAGATACGCAGTATTTT.

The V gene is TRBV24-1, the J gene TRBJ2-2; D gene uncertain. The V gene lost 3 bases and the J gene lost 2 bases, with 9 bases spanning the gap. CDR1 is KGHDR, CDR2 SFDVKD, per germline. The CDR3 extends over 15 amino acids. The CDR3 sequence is CATSDPALNTGELFF. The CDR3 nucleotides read TGTGCCACCAGTGATCCCGCACTTAACACCGGGGAGCTGTTTTTT.

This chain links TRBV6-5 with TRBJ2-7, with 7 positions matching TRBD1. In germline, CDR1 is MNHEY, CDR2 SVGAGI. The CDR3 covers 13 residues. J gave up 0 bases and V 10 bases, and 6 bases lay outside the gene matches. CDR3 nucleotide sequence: TGTGCCACCAGGACAGGACACTCCTACGAGCAGTACTTC. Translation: CATRTGHSYEQYF.

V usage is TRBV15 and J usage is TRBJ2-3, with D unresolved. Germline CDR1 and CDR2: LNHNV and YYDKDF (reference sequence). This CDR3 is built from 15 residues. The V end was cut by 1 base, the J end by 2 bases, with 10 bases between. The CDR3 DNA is TGTGCCACCAGCAGAGGTCTAGAACCCACAGATACGCAGTATTTT. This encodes CATSRGLEPTDTQYF.

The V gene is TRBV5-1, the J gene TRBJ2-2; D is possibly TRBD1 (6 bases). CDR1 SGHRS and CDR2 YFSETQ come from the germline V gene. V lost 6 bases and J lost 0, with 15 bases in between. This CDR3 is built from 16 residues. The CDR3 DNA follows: TGCGCCAGCATGGTACAGGGCCTATCGAACACCGGGGAGCTGTTTTTT. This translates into CASMVQGLSNTGELFF.